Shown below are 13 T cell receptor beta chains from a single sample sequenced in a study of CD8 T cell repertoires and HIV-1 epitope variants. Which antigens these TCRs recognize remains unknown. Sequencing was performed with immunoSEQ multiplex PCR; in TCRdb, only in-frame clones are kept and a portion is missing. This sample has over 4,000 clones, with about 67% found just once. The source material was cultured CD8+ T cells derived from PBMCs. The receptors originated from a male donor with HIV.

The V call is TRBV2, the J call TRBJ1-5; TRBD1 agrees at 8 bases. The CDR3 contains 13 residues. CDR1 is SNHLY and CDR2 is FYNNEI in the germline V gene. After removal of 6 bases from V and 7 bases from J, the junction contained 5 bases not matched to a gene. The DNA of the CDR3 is TGTGCCAGCAGCCCAGGGGGCGGGCAGCCCCAGCATTTT. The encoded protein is CASSPGGGQPQHF. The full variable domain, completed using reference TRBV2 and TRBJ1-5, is EPEVTQTPSHQVTQMGQEVILRCVPISNHLYFYWYRQILGQKVEFLVSFYNNEISEKSEIFDDQFSVERPDGSNFTLKIRSTKLEDSAMYFCASSPGGGQPQHFGDGTRLSIL.

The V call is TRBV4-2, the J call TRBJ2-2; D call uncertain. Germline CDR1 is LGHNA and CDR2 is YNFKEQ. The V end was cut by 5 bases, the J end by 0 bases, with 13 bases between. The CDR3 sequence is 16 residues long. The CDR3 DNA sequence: TGTGCCAGCAGCATAGACGGGCGATCGAACACCGGGGAGCTGTTTTTT. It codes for CASSIDGRSNTGELFF.

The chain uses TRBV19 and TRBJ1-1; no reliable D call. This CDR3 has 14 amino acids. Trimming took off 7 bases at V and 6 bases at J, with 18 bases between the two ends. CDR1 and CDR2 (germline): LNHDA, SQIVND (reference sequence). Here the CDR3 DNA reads TGTGCCAGTAATGATATGGCGTCGGCAGCTGAAGCTTTCTTT. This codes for CASNDMASAAEAFF.

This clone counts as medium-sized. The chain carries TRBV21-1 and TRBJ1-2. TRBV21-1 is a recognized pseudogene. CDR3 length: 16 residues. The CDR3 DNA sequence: TGTGCCAGCAGCAAAGCCCCGGGTGAAGTTCCGAATGGCTACACCTTC. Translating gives CASSKAPGEVPNGYTF.

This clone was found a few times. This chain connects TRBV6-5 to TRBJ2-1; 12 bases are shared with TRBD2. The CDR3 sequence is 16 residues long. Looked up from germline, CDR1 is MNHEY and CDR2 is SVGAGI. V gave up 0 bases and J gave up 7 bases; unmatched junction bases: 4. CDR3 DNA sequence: TGTGCCAGCAGTTACTCGACGACTAGCGGGGGTAATGAGCAGTTCTTC. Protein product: CASSYSTTSGGNEQFF.

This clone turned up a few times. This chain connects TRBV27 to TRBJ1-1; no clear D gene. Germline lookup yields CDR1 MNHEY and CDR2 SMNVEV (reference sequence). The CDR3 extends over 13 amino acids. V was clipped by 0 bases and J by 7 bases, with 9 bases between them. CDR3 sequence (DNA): TGTGCCAGCAGTTTATCGTCCCGGAATGAAGCTTTCTTT. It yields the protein CASSLSSRNEAFF.

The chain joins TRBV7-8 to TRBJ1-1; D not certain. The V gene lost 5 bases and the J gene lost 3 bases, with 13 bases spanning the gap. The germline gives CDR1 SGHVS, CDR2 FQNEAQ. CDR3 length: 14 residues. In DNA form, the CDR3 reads TGTGCCAGCAGCCCGGGCCGATGGGACACTGAAGCTTTCTTT. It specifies CASSPGRWDTEAFF.

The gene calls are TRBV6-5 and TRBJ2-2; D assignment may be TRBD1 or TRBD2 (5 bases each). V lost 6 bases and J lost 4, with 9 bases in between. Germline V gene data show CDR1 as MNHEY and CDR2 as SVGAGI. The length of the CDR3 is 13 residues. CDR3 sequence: CASSRDVTGELFF. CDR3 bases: TGTGCCAGCAGCCGGGACGTCACCGGGGAGCTGTTTTTT.

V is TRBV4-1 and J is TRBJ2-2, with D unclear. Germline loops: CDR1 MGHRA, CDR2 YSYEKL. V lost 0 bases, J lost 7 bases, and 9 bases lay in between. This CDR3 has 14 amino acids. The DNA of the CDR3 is TGCGCCAGCAGCCAAGATCGGAACTTCGGGGAGCTGTTTTTT. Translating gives CASSQDRNFGELFF.

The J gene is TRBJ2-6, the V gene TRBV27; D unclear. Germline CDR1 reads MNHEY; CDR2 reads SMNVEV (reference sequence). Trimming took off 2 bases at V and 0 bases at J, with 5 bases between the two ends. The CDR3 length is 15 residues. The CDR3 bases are TGTGCCAGCAGTTTAAGCAGCTCTGGGGCCAACGTCCTGACTTTC. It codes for CASSLSSSGANVLTF.

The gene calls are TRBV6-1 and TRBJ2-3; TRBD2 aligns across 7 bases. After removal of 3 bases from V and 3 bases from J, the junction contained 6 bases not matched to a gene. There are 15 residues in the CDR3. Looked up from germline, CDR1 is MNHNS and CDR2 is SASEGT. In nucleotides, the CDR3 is TGTGCCAGCAGTGATAGGTGGGAGGGAACAGATACGCAGTATTTT. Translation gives CASSDRWEGTDTQYF.

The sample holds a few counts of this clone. CDR3: CASSLGVGYEQYF. CDR3 in DNA: TGTGCCAGCAGCTTAGGTGTGGGGTACGAGCAGTACTTC. This sequence joins TRBV7-3 and TRBJ2-7; D is uncertain. This CDR3 spans 13 amino acids. In germline, CDR1 is SGHTA, CDR2 FQGTGA. The ends were cut back, 2 bases at V and 4 bases at J, with 9 bases in the middle.

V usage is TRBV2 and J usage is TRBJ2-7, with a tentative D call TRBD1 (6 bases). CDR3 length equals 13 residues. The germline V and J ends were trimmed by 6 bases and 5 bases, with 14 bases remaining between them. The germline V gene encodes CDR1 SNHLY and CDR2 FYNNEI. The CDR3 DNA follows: TGTGCCAGCAGAGGGACACCCTATAACGAGCAGTACTTC. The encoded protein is CASRGTPYNEQYF.